Shown below are 12 T cell receptor beta chains from a single sample sequenced in a study of sequential checkpoint blockade in melanoma. Treatment: randomized to nivolumab then ipilimumab (arm A) or the reverse (arm B). Only in-frame clones appear in the TCRdb table, and some are missing; sequencing was by immunoSEQ multiplex PCR. Of 1,000 or so clones in the sample, 20% to 25% are singletons; the top ten hold over 15%. Specimen: tumor tissue (inferred from file names), collected from a patient given nivolumab and ipilimumab in sequence. The source of these receptors is a human donor with melanoma.

This clone was observed a few times. The rearrangement links TRBV28 to TRBJ1-1; no clear D. This CDR3 has 14 amino acids. Trimming took off 3 bases at V and 4 bases at J, with 12 bases between the two ends. Looked up from germline, CDR1 is MDHEN and CDR2 is SYDVKM. The CDR3 sequence: CASSFHPFSTEAFF. CDR3 nucleotides: TGTGCCAGCAGTTTTCATCCCTTTAGCACTGAAGCTTTCTTT.

The chain joins TRBV19 to TRBJ1-1; TRBD1 is a possible D gene (6 bases). Trimming removed 6 bases from V and 3 bases from J, with 11 bases in between. The germline V gene encodes CDR1 LNHDA and CDR2 SQIVND (reference sequence). The CDR3 length is 13 residues. The CDR3 coding sequence is TGTGCCAGTAGCGAACAGGGAGACACTGAAGCTTTCTTT. It encodes CASSEQGDTEAFF.

Relative to its sample, this clone is medium-sized. DNA of the CDR3: TGTGCCAGCAGCTTGGACTTAAACTCTGGAAACACCATATATTTT. It translates to CASSLDLNSGNTIYF. The chain couples TRBV11-3 to TRBJ1-3; no firm D call. This CDR3 has 15 amino acids. Germline CDR1 reads SGHNT; CDR2 reads YENEEA. V was clipped by 3 bases and J by 0 bases, with 9 bases between them.

This chain uses TRBV28 with TRBJ2-1, with D uncertain. Germline CDR1 is MDHEN and CDR2 is SYDVKM. V was clipped by 2 bases and J by 3 bases, with 11 bases between them. The CDR3 covers 15 residues. Written as DNA, the CDR3 is TGTGCCAGCAGTTTAGACTCCCGAAGCTACAATGAGCAGTTCTTC. Translated: CASSLDSRSYNEQFF.

By share, this clone ranks as medium-sized. As DNA, the CDR3 is TGTGCCAGCAGCTACGATACCGGACCGCGACGACATGAGCAGTTCTTC. It is translated as CASSYDTGPRRHEQFF. The chain employs TRBV11-3 and TRBJ2-1; D call uncertain. Trimming took off 4 bases at V and 8 bases at J, with 21 bases between the two ends. The length of the CDR3 is 16 residues. Germline V gives CDR1 SGHNT, CDR2 YENEEA.

This clone was seen a few times. V gene TRBV9 combines with J gene TRBJ2-3, with D possibly being TRBD1 or TRBD2 (5 bases each). The germline gives CDR1 SGDLS, CDR2 YYNGEE. Trimming pared 0 bases from V and 2 bases from J, leaving 13 bases between. This CDR3 has 16 amino acids. The chain's CDR3 is CASSVGFGDHTDTQYF. The CDR3 DNA is TGTGCCAGCAGCGTAGGGTTCGGGGACCACACAGATACGCAGTATTTT. Looking up the rest from reference TRBV9 and TRBJ2-3 gives the full variable domain: DSGVTQTPKHLITATGQRVTLRCSPRSGDLSVYWYQQSLDQGLQFLIQYYNGEERAKGNILERFSAQQFPDLHSELNLSSLELGDSALYFCASSVGFGDHTDTQYFGPGTRLTVL.

This clone is judged medium-sized. This chain links TRBV11-3 with TRBJ1-5; possible D gene TRBD1, 5 bases. The CDR3 consists of 14 residues. Between the trimmed V and J ends, which lost 5 bases and 5 bases, there was a span of 13 bases. Germline V gene lookup returns CDR1 SGHNT and CDR2 YENEEA. This CDR3 is CASSLGGDHQPQHF. CDR3 nucleotide sequence: TGTGCCAGCAGCCTTGGAGGGGACCATCAGCCCCAGCATTTT.

By share, this clone ranks as medium-sized. V and J are TRBV7-5 and TRBJ2-1; the table names TRBD2, a call not compared with the DNA. TRBV7-5 is shown as a pseudogene. This CDR3 comprises 15 residues. In DNA form, the CDR3 reads TGTGCCAGCAGCTTAACCCCCGGCGGATACAATGAGCAGTTCTTC. Translation: CASSLTPGGYNEQFF.

By frequency in the sample, this clone is large. The chain has TRBV6-8 and TRBJ1-4, with TRBD1 matching 7 bases. The CDR3 runs 15 residues. In germline, CDR1 is MNHGY, CDR2 SAAAGT. V lost 0 bases to trimming and J lost 7 bases; unmatched junction nucleotides: 5. The CDR3 DNA follows: TGTGCCAGCAGTTACTCGGTGGAGGGGGCTGAAAAACTGTTTTTT. Its protein product is CASSYSVEGAEKLFF.

By share, this clone ranks as medium-sized (0.01 to 0.1%). The rearrangement uses TRBV6-7 and TRBJ2-5; tentative D call: TRBD2 (6 bases). TRBV6-7 is placed among ORFs of uncertain function. V was cut by 5 bases and J by 5 bases, with 6 bases left in between. There are 11 residues in the CDR3. This CDR3 is CASSSGETQYF. CDR3 coding DNA: TGTGCCAGCAGTAGCGGGGAGACCCAGTACTTC.

By frequency in the sample, this clone is medium-sized. The chain links TRBV11-3 to TRBJ2-3; 7 nucleotides line up with TRBD1. This CDR3 comprises 14 residues. With V trimmed by 4 bases and J by 0 bases, 1 base remained unmatched. Germline CDR1 and CDR2: SGHNT and YENEEA. The CDR3 DNA is TGTGCCAGCAGCTGGGGACAGAGCACAGATACGCAGTATTTT. It codes for CASSWGQSTDTQYF.

This chain joins TRBV29-1 and TRBJ1-2; 8 nucleotides match TRBD1. Trimming at V came to 4 bases and at J to 6 bases, leaving 4 bases not matched to a gene. The V gene's germline CDR1 is SQVTM and CDR2 ANQGSEA. This CDR3 contains 12 residues. The CDR3 protein is CSVGQGADGYTF. The CDR3 nucleotides read TGCAGCGTTGGGCAGGGGGCGGATGGCTACACCTTC.